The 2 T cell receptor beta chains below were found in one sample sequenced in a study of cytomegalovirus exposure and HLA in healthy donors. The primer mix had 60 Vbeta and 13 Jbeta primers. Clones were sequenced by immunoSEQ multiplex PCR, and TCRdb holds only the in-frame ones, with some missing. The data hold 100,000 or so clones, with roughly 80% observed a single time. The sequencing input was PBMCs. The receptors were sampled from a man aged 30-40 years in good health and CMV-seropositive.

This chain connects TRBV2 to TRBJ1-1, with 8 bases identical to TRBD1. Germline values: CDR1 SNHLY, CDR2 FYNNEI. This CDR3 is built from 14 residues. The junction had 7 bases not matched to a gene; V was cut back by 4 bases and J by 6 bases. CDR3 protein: CASSVDRVVPEAFF. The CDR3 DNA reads TGTGCCAGCAGTGTGGACAGGGTAGTCCCTGAAGCTTTCTTT. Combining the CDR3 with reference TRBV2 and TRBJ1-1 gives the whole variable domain EPEVTQTPSHQVTQMGQEVILRCVPISNHLYFYWYRQILGQKVEFLVSFYNNEISEKSEIFDDQFSVERPDGSNFTLKIRSTKLEDSAMYFCASSVDRVVPEAFFGQGTRLTVV.

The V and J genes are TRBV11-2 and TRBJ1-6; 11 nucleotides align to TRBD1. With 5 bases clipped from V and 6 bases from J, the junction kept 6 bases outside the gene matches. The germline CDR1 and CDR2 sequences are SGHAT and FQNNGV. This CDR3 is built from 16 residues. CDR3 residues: CASSPWTGGSNSPLHF. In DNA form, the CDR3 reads TGTGCCAGCAGCCCCTGGACAGGGGGCAGTAATTCACCCCTCCACTTT.